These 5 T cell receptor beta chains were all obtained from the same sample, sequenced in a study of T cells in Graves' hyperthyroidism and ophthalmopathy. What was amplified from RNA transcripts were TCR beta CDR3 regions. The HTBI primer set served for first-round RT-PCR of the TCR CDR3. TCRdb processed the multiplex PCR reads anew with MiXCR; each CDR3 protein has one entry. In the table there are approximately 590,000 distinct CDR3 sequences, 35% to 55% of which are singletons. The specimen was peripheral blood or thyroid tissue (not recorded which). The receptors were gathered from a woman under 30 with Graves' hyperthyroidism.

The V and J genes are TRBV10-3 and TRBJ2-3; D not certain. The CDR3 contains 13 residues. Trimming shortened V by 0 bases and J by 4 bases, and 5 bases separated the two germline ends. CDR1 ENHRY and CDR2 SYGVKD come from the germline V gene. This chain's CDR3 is CAISESGSDTQYF. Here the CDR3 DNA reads TGTGCCATCAGTGAGTCAGGGTCAGATACGCAGTATTTT.

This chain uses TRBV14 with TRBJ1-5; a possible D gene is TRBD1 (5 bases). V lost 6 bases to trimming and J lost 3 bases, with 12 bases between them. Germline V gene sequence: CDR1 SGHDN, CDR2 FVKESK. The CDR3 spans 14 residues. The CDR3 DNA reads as TGTGCCAGCAGGGGAGGGGCAGACAATCAGCCCCAGCATTTT. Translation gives CASRGGADNQPQHF. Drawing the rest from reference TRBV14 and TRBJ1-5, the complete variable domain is EAGVTQFPSHSVIEKGQTVTLRCDPISGHDNLYWYRRVMGKEIKFLLHFVKESKQDESGMPNNRFLAERTGGTYSTLKVQPAELEDSGVYFCASRGGADNQPQHFGDGTRLSIL.

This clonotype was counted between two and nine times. CDR3 region: CASSETGSEQETQYF. The CDR3 DNA is TGTGCCAGCAGTGAAACCGGGTCAGAACAAGAGACCCAGTACTTC. The rearrangement uses TRBV2 and TRBJ2-5, with no clear D. V shed 2 bases and J shed 2 bases, with 12 bases lying between them. Germline V gene data show CDR1 as SNHLY and CDR2 as FYNNEI. This CDR3 contains 15 residues.

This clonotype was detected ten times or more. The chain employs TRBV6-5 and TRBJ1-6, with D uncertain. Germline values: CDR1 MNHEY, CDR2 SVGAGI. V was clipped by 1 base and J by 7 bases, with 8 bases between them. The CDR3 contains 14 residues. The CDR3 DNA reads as TGTGCCAGCAGTTACTACGGCCACAATTCACCCCTCCACTTT. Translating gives CASSYYGHNSPLHF.

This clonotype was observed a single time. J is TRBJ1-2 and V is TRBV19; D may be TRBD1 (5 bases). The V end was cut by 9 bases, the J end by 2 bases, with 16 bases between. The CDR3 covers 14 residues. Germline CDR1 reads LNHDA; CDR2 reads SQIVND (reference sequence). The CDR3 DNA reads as TGTGCCAGCAGCCCTCGACAGAGAAACTATGGCTACACCTTC. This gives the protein CASSPRQRNYGYTF.